This TCR beta chain was recorded in a study of shared clonotypes between healthy human individuals. The CDR3 covers 15 residues. Trimming cost V 6 bases and J 6 bases; bases outside gene matches: 7. From germline, CDR1 is MGHDK and CDR2 SYGVNS. Deep-level assay runs were performed. The protocol was immunoSEQ multiplex PCR, while the TCRdb copy is restricted to in-frame clones and leaves out a portion. The table lists 2,500,000 or so clones, over 85% of them singletons. The chain has TRBV25-1 and TRBJ2-1; 11 bases are shared with TRBD1. Sample: naive CD4+ T cells from PBMCs. Noted subset: CD45RA+ positively selected. The receptor was derived from a man younger than 30 in good health. Some clones in this sample may be carry-over from other donors' samples. As DNA, the CDR3 is TGTGCCAGCAGAGGGGCGGGACAGGGGGGCAATGAGCAGTTCTTC. Protein: CASRGAGQGGNEQFF.